This T cell receptor beta chain originates from a study of T cells in Graves' hyperthyroidism and ophthalmopathy (dated by TCRdb to about 2019). Background on the whole study: Peripheral blood was sampled at the time of initial diagnosis, prior to any treatment. TCR V-J signatures able to tell the groups apart were searched for in a discovery cohort of 100 or so patients, of whom around 42 had Graves' ophthalmopathy and more than 55 had stable Graves' hyperthyroidism. Prospective prediction of ophthalmopathy was tested in an independent validation cohort of 18 to 20 hyperthyroidism patients and around 16 patients who later progressed to ophthalmopathy. The 100 discovery patients were randomly split 7:3 into training and test sets. In addition, the study compared T-cell repertoires in thyroid tissue and in blood from five or six Graves' hyperthyroidism patients. After blood sampling, hyperthyroidism patients were treated with methimazole at a starting dose of 30 mg daily, and ophthalmopathy patients were treated with high-dose intravenous methylprednisolone. The paper describes TCR Vbeta CDR3 sequencing of 120 to 150 peripheral blood samples, made up of about 41 ophthalmopathy patients, approximately 76 hyperthyroidism patients and approximately 17 progressor patients. What the work shows at the level of the full study, not this receptor alone: A model built on a 13 V-J signature distinguished ophthalmopathy from stable hyperthyroidism, reaching roughly 88% sensitivity and approximately 83% specificity in cross-validation and 80%/75% in testing. No statistical method was used to set the sample size in advance, and investigators knew the group allocation. Blood samples also contained most of the expanded thyroid clonotypes (frequency above 0.001), which suggests that blood repertoires may reflect thyroid immune responses. In validation, progression to ophthalmopathy was predicted by the model with nearly 71% sensitivity and around 75% specificity, a median of roughly 6 months before onset.

The V and J ends are trimmed by 1 base and 5 bases, leaving 11 bases between them. The germline V gene encodes CDR1 LNHNV and CDR2 YYDKDF (reference sequence). Inclusive of the bounding cysteine and phenylalanine, the CDR3 is 14 residues long. The entry retains the CDR3 DNA only, 42 bases that are in frame from base 1. In the ophthalmopathy patients, disease was moderately to severely active, with a Clinical Activity Score of 3 or more, a NOSPECS grade of 4 or more, and a duration of less than 3 months. Any patient with an uncontrolled infection, another autoimmune disease, pregnancy or lactation was excluded. Diagnoses were based on clinical symptoms, serum thyroxine and TRAb, thyroid ultrasound and orbital computed tomography. PBMCs were separated from roughly 9.6 ml of fresh peripheral blood using Ficoll-Paque density gradient centrifugation. Trizol reagent was used to extract total RNA, and RNA quality was then checked on an Agilent 2100 Bioanalyzer.

Amplification of TCR beta CDR3 regions was carried out from RNA transcripts. For the first round of RT-PCR on the TCR CDR3, the HTBI primer set was used together with the Qiagen OneStep RT-PCR kit. Libraries were constructed in a second round of multiplex PCR, after which size selection and purification were performed. Sequencing of the libraries was done on an Illumina HiSeq2000 using paired-end 100 bp reads. In the authors' own workflow: SOAPnuke was used to process the raw data, removing reads that contained adapters or uncalled bases, had a mean Phred below 15, or lacked an exact match to the constant primer or identifier. High-quality paired reads were merged using COPE v1.2.5, and each unique nucleotide sequence was defined as a clonotype. MiTCR v1.1 was used to align clonotypes to the IMGT TRBV, TRBD and TRBJ reference segments. The analysis was restricted to V-J combinations with a frequency above 0.0001, which together covered 99.2% of the repertoires. A TCS score was defined as the ratio of F50 (clonal expansion) to E x V (chaos), with BLOSUM62-based TCRdist applied between CDR3 peptides within each V-J. Welch's t-statistics and random forest reduced approximately 520 V-J features to 10 to 15, which were used in a naive Bayes classifier (R e1071). TCRdb itself trimmed the public reads at Q25 with fastp, ran MiXCR and retained productive beta chains. Rows matching on CDR3 protein sequence are summarized as one entry with the most common DNA and genes. The V and J calls come from TCRdb's annotation, not from the publication. The sample table contains 400,000 to 550,000 distinct CDR3 sequences; only one count was recorded for approximately 25% of them. The ten largest make up about 11% of the sample.

This clonotype was observed at least ten times. It lacks a known antigen. There are no base qualities to consult, and no much larger clone falls within one base. The receptor's source is a woman aged 30 to 39 with Graves' ophthalmopathy. This receptor chain uses TRBV15 and TRBJ2-5; TRBD1 could be the D gene, as 6 bases match. The sequencing sample was made of blood. The sequenced DNA is TGTGCCACCAGCAGAGTCTCAGGGGCCGAGACCCAGTACTTC. Its amino acids are CATSRVSGAETQYF.